The 32 T cell receptor beta chains reported below all come from one sample, sequenced in a study of blood T cell repertoires in COVID-19. The data were produced by immunoSEQ multiplex PCR, yet TCRdb's version contains in-frame clones alone and is incomplete. Of 100,000 or so clones listed, just over 90% were seen once; the top ten hold about 1%. The material sequenced was peripheral blood. Receptor source: a man between 60 and 70 years old with acute or convalescent COVID-19.

J is TRBJ2-7 and V is TRBV2; 9 bases agree with TRBD2. The germline V gene has CDR1 SNHLY and CDR2 FYNNEI. The V gene end was trimmed by 3 bases and the J gene end by 6 bases; junction bases not matched to a gene: 9. This CDR3 contains 15 residues. The CDR3 sequence: CASSEGGRAAVEQYF. CDR3 in DNA: TGTGCCAGCAGTGAGGGCGGGAGGGCTGCGGTCGAGCAGTACTTC. The complete variable domain, with remaining parts taken from reference TRBV2 and TRBJ2-7, reads EPEVTQTPSHQVTQMGQEVILRCVPISNHLYFYWYRQILGQKVEFLVSFYNNEISEKSEIFDDQFSVERPDGSNFTLKIRSTKLEDSAMYFCASSEGGRAAVEQYFGPGTRLTVT.

This sequence joins TRBV11-2 and TRBJ2-4; TRBD1 agrees at 7 bases. J gave up 10 bases and V 1 base, and 7 bases lay outside the gene matches. Germline loops: CDR1 SGHAT, CDR2 FQNNGV. The CDR3 runs 14 residues. The chain's CDR3 is CASSLVPGGIIQYF. The CDR3 DNA sequence: TGTGCCAGCAGCTTAGTTCCAGGGGGAATAATTCAGTACTTC.

The J gene is TRBJ2-7, the V gene TRBV30, with 7 bases aligning to TRBD2. Germline CDR1 reads GTSNPN; CDR2 reads SVGIG (reference sequence). The CDR3 is made up of 16 amino acids. Trimming at V came to 3 bases and at J to 4 bases, leaving 15 bases not matched to a gene. CDR3 sequence: CAWSEIGLVGEYEQYF. DNA for the CDR3: TGTGCCTGGAGCGAAATAGGACTAGTCGGCGAGTACGAGCAGTACTTC.

This clone was observed once. This chain connects TRBV27 to TRBJ2-3; 7 bases align to TRBD1. The germline gives CDR1 MNHEY, CDR2 SMNVEV (reference sequence). The CDR3 has 15 residues. V lost 5 bases and J lost 3; bases outside the gene matches: 8. The CDR3 sequence: CASSITGVFTDTQYF. CDR3 DNA sequence: TGTGCCAGCAGTATTACAGGGGTTTTTACAGATACGCAGTATTTT.

The V and J genes are TRBV12-3 or TRBV12-4 and TRBJ1-2, with 9 bases aligning to TRBD1. Trimming removed 4 bases from V and 8 bases from J; junction bases left unmatched: 5. CDR3 length: 13 residues. CDR3 protein: CASSSGQGLGYTF. The CDR3 DNA sequence: TGTGCCAGCAGTTCCGGACAGGGGCTGGGCTACACCTTC.

V gene TRBV28 combines with J gene TRBJ1-2; 7 bases map to TRBD1. The CDR3 covers 13 residues. Germline CDR1 MDHEN, CDR2 SYDVKM. Trimming cost V 10 bases and J 0 bases; bases outside gene matches: 5. CDR3 DNA sequence: TGTGCCATTGGGACAGCGACTAACTATGGCTACACCTTC. Its protein product is CAIGTATNYGYTF.

CDR3 sequence (DNA): TGTGCCAGCAGTGAGGACAGGGAGAGCGAGCAGTACTTC. Translated, it gives CASSEDRESEQYF. This sequence joins TRBV6-4 and TRBJ2-7; 8 bases are shared with TRBD1. The germline V gene has CDR1 MRHNA and CDR2 SNTAGT. V shed 3 bases, J shed 6 bases, and the junction held 4 bases outside the gene matches. The CDR3 is 13 residues long.

The V gene is TRBV24-1, the J gene TRBJ2-2; 14 nucleotides line up with TRBD2. J gave up 4 bases and V 1 base, and 10 bases lay outside the gene matches. This CDR3 is built from 20 residues. CDR1 and CDR2 from the germline V gene are KGHDR and SFDVKD. The CDR3 here is CATSDLRLAGGPSSTGELFF. The DNA of the CDR3 is TGTGCCACCAGTGATTTAAGACTAGCGGGAGGGCCCTCTAGCACCGGGGAGCTGTTTTTT.

The chain carries TRBV28 and TRBJ1-5, with 8 bases identical to TRBD1. Germline assignment: CDR1 MDHEN and CDR2 SYDVKM. The CDR3 runs to 15 residues. Trimming at V came to 3 bases and at J to 7 bases, leaving 8 bases not matched to a gene. The CDR3 nucleotides are TGTGCCAGCAGTTTTTCGGACAGGGAAGGACAGCCCCAGCATTTT. Protein product: CASSFSDREGQPQHF. Combining the CDR3 with reference TRBV28 and TRBJ1-5 gives the whole variable domain DVKVTQSSRYLVKRTGEKVFLECVQDMDHENMFWYRQDPGLGLRLIYFSYDVKMKEKGDIPEGYSVSREKKERFSLILESASTNQTSMYLCASSFSDREGQPQHFGDGTRLSIL.

In its sample, this clone was seen once. The rearrangement links TRBV12-3 or TRBV12-4 to TRBJ1-1; TRBD1 matches 9 bases. Unmatched junction bases numbered 6, after V lost 5 bases and J lost 8 bases. The CDR3 loop spans 13 amino acids. For the CDR3, the DNA is TGTGCCAGCAGTATCACCGGGACAGGGGAAGCTTTCTTT. This translates into CASSITGTGEAFF.

J is TRBJ1-4 and V is TRBV4-1, with D hard to call. This CDR3 has 15 residues. V was clipped by 2 bases and J by 7 bases, with 14 bases between them. Per germline, CDR1 MGHRA and CDR2 YSYEKL. The DNA of the CDR3 is TGCGCCAGCAGCCAACTCGGTTTGTCGGGTGAAAAACTGTTTTTT. Amino acid sequence: CASSQLGLSGEKLFF.

The chain employs TRBV9 and TRBJ2-1, with TRBD1 as a possible D gene (6 bases). Germline CDR1 reads SGDLS; CDR2 reads YYNGEE. Deletions cut 0 bases from V and 7 bases from J, with 20 bases between. This CDR3 has 17 amino acids. As DNA, the CDR3 is TGTGCCAGCAGCGTAGATTCTCACGACAGGCATGGGAATGAGCAGTTCTTC. Its translation: CASSVDSHDRHGNEQFF. Variable domain in full (rest from reference TRBV9 and TRBJ2-1): DSGVTQTPKHLITATGQRVTLRCSPRSGDLSVYWYQQSLDQGLQFLIQYYNGEERAKGNILERFSAQQFPDLHSELNLSSLELGDSALYFCASSVDSHDRHGNEQFFGPGTRLTVL.

The V and J genes are TRBV27 and TRBJ2-7; 9 bases fit TRBD2. Germline loops: CDR1 MNHEY, CDR2 SMNVEV (reference sequence). V gave up 6 bases and J gave up 0 bases; unmatched junction bases: 6. The CDR3 consists of 15 residues. In nucleotides, the CDR3 is TGTGCCAGCAGGCTCCTAGCGGGGAGCTCCTACGAGCAGTACTTC. Amino acids: CASRLLAGSSYEQYF.

This chain connects TRBV6-6 to TRBJ1-6; D not certain. CDR1 is MNHNY, CDR2 SVGAGI, per germline (reference sequence). Deletions cut 0 bases from V and 7 bases from J, with 10 bases between. This CDR3 has 15 residues. CDR3: CASSYSGGRNSPLHF. The DNA for the CDR3 is TGTGCCAGCAGTTACTCAGGAGGGAGGAATTCACCCCTCCACTTT.

This chain joins TRBV2 and TRBJ2-1; 7 bases fit TRBD2. From germline, CDR1 is SNHLY and CDR2 FYNNEI. The V gene end was trimmed by 7 bases and the J gene end by 4 bases; junction bases not matched to a gene: 4. There are 13 residues in the CDR3. The CDR3 nucleotides are TGTGCCAGCACGGCTAGCGGATACAATGAGCAGTTCTTC. Its translation: CASTASGYNEQFF. The full variable domain, its missing parts supplied by reference TRBV2 and TRBJ2-1, is EPEVTQTPSHQVTQMGQEVILRCVPISNHLYFYWYRQILGQKVEFLVSFYNNEISEKSEIFDDQFSVERPDGSNFTLKIRSTKLEDSAMYFCASTASGYNEQFFGPGTRLTVL.

The chain combines TRBV25-1 with TRBJ2-7; 7 positions agree with TRBD1. From germline, CDR1 is MGHDK and CDR2 SYGVNS. After removal of 10 bases from V and 5 bases from J, the junction contained 17 bases not matched to a gene. CDR3 length: 15 residues. CDR3 DNA: TGTGCCACCCGAACACTCAGAGACAGGGCCCACGAGCAGTACGTC. The encoded protein is CATRTLRDRAHEQYV.

This chain joins TRBV28 and TRBJ2-5; TRBD1 matches 9 bases. V lost 5 bases to trimming and J lost 5 bases; unmatched junction nucleotides: 9. The CDR3 length is 15 residues. Per germline, CDR1 MDHEN and CDR2 SYDVKM. The CDR3 sequence: CASSIRTGVGETQYF. CDR3 in DNA: TGTGCCAGCAGTATACGGACAGGGGTGGGGGAGACCCAGTACTTC.

The chain has TRBV30 and TRBJ2-3, with D hard to call. The CDR3 is made up of 14 amino acids. The germline V and J ends were trimmed by 3 bases and 2 bases, with 12 bases remaining between them. The germline V gene has CDR1 GTSNPN and CDR2 SVGIG (reference sequence). The CDR3 DNA follows: TGTGCCTGGAGACGGCGGATTCTCACAGATACGCAGTATTTT. Translating it yields CAWRRRILTDTQYF.

The chain links TRBV28 to TRBJ2-1; TRBD1 aligns across 7 bases. The CDR3 runs 13 residues. The germline CDR1 and CDR2 sequences are MDHEN and SYDVKM. V lost 10 bases to trimming and J lost 5 bases; unmatched junction nucleotides: 8. CDR3 residues: CATYRGWNNEQFF. CDR3 nucleotides: TGTGCCACTTACAGGGGCTGGAACAATGAGCAGTTCTTC.

The gene calls are TRBV5-1 and TRBJ2-5, with a tentative D call TRBD1 (6 bases). In germline, CDR1 is SGHRS, CDR2 YFSETQ. Trimming took 3 bases from V and 5 from J, leaving 14 bases between them. The CDR3 spans 14 residues. The CDR3 DNA is TGCGCCAGCAGCTGGGGTGGGGGCGGCGAGACCCAGTACTTC. This sequence encodes CASSWGGGGETQYF.

The V and J genes are TRBV20-1 and TRBJ2-7, with a tentative D call TRBD2 (6 bases). In germline, CDR1 is DFQATT, CDR2 SNEGSKA (reference sequence). The CDR3 loop spans 15 amino acids. The V gene lost 3 bases and the J gene lost 3 bases, with 18 bases spanning the gap. CDR3 DNA: TGCAGTGCTAGTGGGGACGCGGGAACGAACTACGAGCAGTACTTC. Protein: CSASGDAGTNYEQYF.

The chain recombines TRBV9 with TRBJ2-2; 9 bases are shared with TRBD2. The CDR3 loop spans 19 amino acids. The germline CDR1 and CDR2 sequences are SGDLS and YYNGEE. V shed 0 bases and J 0 bases; nucleotides not matched to a gene: 9. The CDR3 DNA reads as TGTGCCAGCAGCGTAGAGTCGTCTAGCGGGATTACGAACACCGGGGAGCTGTTTTTT. Amino acids: CASSVESSSGITNTGELFF.

V is TRBV6-1 and J is TRBJ1-3; no reliable D call. Germline V gives CDR1 MNHNS, CDR2 SASEGT. Trimming pared 4 bases from V and 0 bases from J, leaving 13 bases between. This CDR3 spans 16 amino acids. CDR3 nucleotide sequence: TGTGCCAGCAGTGGCCGCGCCCTCCTCTCTGGAAACACCATATATTTT. Translated, it gives CASSGRALLSGNTIYF.

The rearrangement uses TRBV11-2 and TRBJ2-3; 7 nucleotides align to TRBD2. The germline V gene has CDR1 SGHAT and CDR2 FQNNGV. Trimming removed 1 base from V and 6 bases from J; junction bases left unmatched: 7. The CDR3 is made up of 15 amino acids. The CDR3 nucleotides read TGTGCCAGCAGCTTAGGATCGGACGGGGGGGATACGCAGTATTTT. Protein product: CASSLGSDGGDTQYF.

The rearrangement links TRBV29-1 to TRBJ2-3, with 7 nucleotides matching TRBD1. Trimming removed 3 bases from V and 4 bases from J; junction bases left unmatched: 7. This CDR3 spans 14 amino acids. Per germline, CDR1 SQVTM and CDR2 ANQGSEA. CDR3 nucleotides: TGCAGCGTTGAGATGGACAGGAATTCAGATACGCAGTATTTT. It translates to CSVEMDRNSDTQYF.

The rearrangement uses TRBV2 and TRBJ1-2; D is perhaps TRBD1 (6 bases). V lost 5 bases and J 8 bases, leaving 15 bases between the germline ends. This CDR3 comprises 13 residues. Germline CDR1 is SNHLY and CDR2 is FYNNEI. The CDR3 loop reads CASSLYRVLGYTF. The CDR3 DNA sequence: TGTGCCAGCAGTCTTTACAGGGTGTTGGGCTACACCTTC. The full variable domain, its missing parts supplied by reference TRBV2 and TRBJ1-2, is EPEVTQTPSHQVTQMGQEVILRCVPISNHLYFYWYRQILGQKVEFLVSFYNNEISEKSEIFDDQFSVERPDGSNFTLKIRSTKLEDSAMYFCASSLYRVLGYTFGSGTRLTVV.

V gene TRBV7-3 combines with J gene TRBJ2-1; TRBD2 aligns across 8 bases. This CDR3 has 16 amino acids. Per the germline V gene, CDR1 is SGHTA and CDR2 is FQGTGA. V shed 5 bases and J 6 bases; nucleotides not matched to a gene: 12. The CDR3 DNA is TGTGCCAGCAGCGAGAGTGGCCTAGCGGGTTTCAATGAGCAGTTCTTC. Its protein is CASSESGLAGFNEQFF.

The chain carries TRBV18 and TRBJ1-2; D unresolved. Per the germline V gene, CDR1 is KGHSH and CDR2 is LQKENI. This CDR3 is 14 amino acids long. Trimming cost V 2 bases and J 5 bases, with 12 bases left between them. In nucleotides, the CDR3 is TGTGCCAGCTCACCATCCCGGGAGGGTTATGGCTACACCTTC. It specifies CASSPSREGYGYTF.

J is TRBJ1-2 and V is TRBV25-1; 9 bases match TRBD1. The junction had 9 bases not matched to a gene; V was cut back by 10 bases and J by 6 bases. The CDR3 is 13 residues long. CDR1 MGHDK and CDR2 SYGVNS come from the germline V gene. The CDR3 nucleotides read TGTGCCACCCAGGACAGGGGAGTCGATGGCTACACCTTC. This sequence encodes CATQDRGVDGYTF.

Note on this clone: Being one base from a much bigger clone, this may be a read error. Other nucleotide sequences in the sample specify the same CDR3. The rearrangement joins TRBV2 to TRBJ2-3; D is perhaps TRBD2 (6 bases). The CDR3 sequence is 13 residues long. The germline CDR1 and CDR2 sequences are SNHLY and FYNNEI. V was trimmed by 8 bases and J by 1 base, leaving 10 bases between them. CDR3 sequence: CASGGVGTDTQYF. The DNA for the CDR3 is TGTGCCAGCGGCGGGGTGGGCACAGATACGCAGTATTTT. Full variable domain (remainder filled in from reference TRBV2 and TRBJ2-3): EPEVTQTPSHQVTQMGQEVILRCVPISNHLYFYWYRQILGQKVEFLVSFYNNEISEKSEIFDDQFSVERPDGSNFTLKIRSTKLEDSAMYFCASGGVGTDTQYFGPGTRLTVL.

V and J are TRBV4-2 and TRBJ1-2; D is possibly TRBD1 (6 bases). CDR1 and CDR2 (germline): LGHNA, YNFKEQ. The CDR3 covers 12 residues. V lost 4 bases and J 5 bases, leaving 8 bases between the germline ends. CDR3 in amino acids: CASSPGQYGYTF. CDR3 nucleotides: TGTGCCAGCAGCCCCGGACAGTATGGCTACACCTTC.

The chain couples TRBV30 to TRBJ1-3; no clear D gene. The CDR3 is 13 residues long. V was shortened by 6 bases and J by 1 base, with 10 bases between the two germline ends. Germline assignment: CDR1 GTSNPN and CDR2 SVGIG (reference sequence). This CDR3 reads CACHYGSGNTIYF. CDR3 nucleotides: TGTGCCTGCCACTACGGGTCTGGAAACACCATATATTTT.